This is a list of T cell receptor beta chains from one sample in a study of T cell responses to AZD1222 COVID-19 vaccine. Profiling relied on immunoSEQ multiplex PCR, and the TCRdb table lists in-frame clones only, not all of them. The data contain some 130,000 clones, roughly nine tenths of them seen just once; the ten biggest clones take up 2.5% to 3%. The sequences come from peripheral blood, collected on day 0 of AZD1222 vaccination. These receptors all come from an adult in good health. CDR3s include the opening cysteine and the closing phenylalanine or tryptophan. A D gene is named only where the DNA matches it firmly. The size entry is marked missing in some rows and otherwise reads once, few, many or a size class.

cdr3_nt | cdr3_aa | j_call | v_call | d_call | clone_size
TGTGCCAGCGCTCGGGGCCAATCCGAGCAGTACTTC | CASARGQSEQYF | TRBJ2-7 | TRBV13 | . | .
TGTGCCAGCAGCTTCGTGAACACTGAAGCTTTCTTT | CASSFVNTEAFF | TRBJ1-1 | TRBV11-2 | . | .
TGTGCCACCAGAATAAAGAACCCGGGCGACTTT | CATRIKNPGDF | TRBJ1-6 | TRBV24-1 | . | .
TGTGCCAGCAGCTCCTCTAGATCCTACAATGAGCAGTTCTTC | CASSSSRSYNEQFF | TRBJ2-1 | TRBV13 | . | .
TGTGCCAGCAGCCAAGATACCCGGCAGGCCCCCTACGAGCAGTACTTC | CASSQDTRQAPYEQYF | TRBJ2-7 | TRBV14 | . | .
TGTGCCAGCAGCCGACCGGGCCGGAGCTACGAGCAGTACTTC | CASSRPGRSYEQYF | TRBJ2-7 | TRBV7-8 | . | .
TGTGCCAGCGGGGCTATTAAAGAGACCCAGTACTTC | CASGAIKETQYF | TRBJ2-5 | TRBV7-2 | . | .
TGTGCCAGCAGCCAAGGGAGGATGGGCACCGGGGAGCTGTTTTTT | CASSQGRMGTGELFF | TRBJ2-2 | TRBV4-2 | . | .
TGTGCCAGTAGTATAGATCCAAGGACAGGGGGAGGCCCTGAAGCTTTCTTT | CASSIDPRTGGGPEAFF | TRBJ1-1 | TRBV19 | TRBD1 | .
TGTGCCAGCCGGGGGCTAGCGGGAGTTAATGAGCAGTTCTTC | CASRGLAGVNEQFF | TRBJ2-1 | TRBV6-5 | TRBD2 | .
TGCGCCAGCAGCTTGGTGGCTCAGATGGGCTCTGGAAACACCATATATTTT | CASSLVAQMGSGNTIYF | TRBJ1-3 | TRBV5-1 | . | .
TGTGCCTGGAGTGTACTCTCTGGCAACACCATATATTTT | CAWSVLSGNTIYF | TRBJ1-3 | TRBV30 | . | .
TGTGCCAGCAGTGCCCCCGGACACTATGGCTACACCTTC | CASSAPGHYGYTF | TRBJ1-2 | TRBV25-1 | . | .
TGTGCCAGCAGCAGGGGGGTACCCGACTACAATGAGCAGTTCTTC | CASSRGVPDYNEQFF | TRBJ2-1 | TRBV5-4 | . | once
TGCGCCAGCAGCTTGCTGTCCAGGGGTTATGGCGAGCAGTACTTC | CASSLLSRGYGEQYF | TRBJ2-7 | TRBV5-1 | . | .
TGCAGCGGAAAGCGGGAGGCAACAGATACGCAGTATTTT | CSGKREATDTQYF | TRBJ2-3 | TRBV29-1 | TRBD2 | .
TGTGCCAGCAGCTCGGGACAGGACTATGGCTACACCTTC | CASSSGQDYGYTF | TRBJ1-2 | TRBV7-2 | TRBD1 | few
TGTGCCAGCAGCGTGGGCTTAGGGGAAGAGACCCAGTACTTC | CASSVGLGEETQYF | TRBJ2-5 | TRBV5-5 | . | .
TGTGCCAGCAGCAAAGGGGGGACAGGGGGCGTTAGGCAGCCCCAGCATTTT | CASSKGGTGGVRQPQHF | TRBJ1-5 | TRBV7-9 | TRBD1 | .
TGTGCCAGCAGCGTTAGTCCCAGGGGGGATCAGCCCCAGCATTTT | CASSVSPRGDQPQHF | TRBJ1-5 | TRBV9 | TRBD1 | .
TGTGCCAGCAGCGCAGGGACACTTTGGACTGAAGCTTTCTTT | CASSAGTLWTEAFF | TRBJ1-1 | TRBV9 | . | .
TGCGCCAGCAGCTTGAGAGCGGGGTACAATGAGCAGTTCTTC | CASSLRAGYNEQFF | TRBJ2-1 | TRBV5-1 | TRBD2 | once
TGTGCCAGCAGGAAAGGGACAGGACCCTACGAGCAGTACTTC | CASRKGTGPYEQYF | TRBJ2-7 | TRBV2 | TRBD1 | .
TGTGCCAGCAGCCAAGAAGAGACGGGGACCTATGGCTACACCTTC | CASSQEETGTYGYTF | TRBJ1-2 | TRBV3-1/TRBV3-2 | . | .
TGTGCCAGCAGCCAAGGGCAGGGTCCTGAAGCTTTCTTT | CASSQGQGPEAFF | TRBJ1-1 | TRBV4-2 | . | once
TGTGCCAGCAGTGAACAGGGAAGCACAGATACGCAGTATTTT | CASSEQGSTDTQYF | TRBJ2-3 | TRBV2 | . | .
TGTGCCAGCAGCTTAGAGGTAGCGGGAGGCGGAGAGACCCAGTACTTC | CASSLEVAGGGETQYF | TRBJ2-5 | TRBV7-7 | TRBD2 | .
TGTGCCAGCAGCTTAGACTCGGGGGATGAGCAGTTCTTC | CASSLDSGDEQFF | TRBJ2-1 | TRBV7-9 | . | once
TGTGCCAGCAGCGTAGTTGCGCGGGGAGAAGCTTTCTTT | CASSVVARGEAFF | TRBJ1-1 | TRBV9 | . | .
TGTGCCAGCAGCTTATCGGAGGGCTCCTACAATGAGCAGTTCTTC | CASSLSEGSYNEQFF | TRBJ2-1 | TRBV7-2 | . | .
TGTGCCAGCAGTGGCCCTTCGGGTGGCTACACCTTC | CASSGPSGGYTF | TRBJ1-2 | TRBV6-4 | . | .
TGTGCCAGCAGAAACAGCGGGAGGGACTTCCATGAGCAGTTCTTC | CASRNSGRDFHEQFF | TRBJ2-1 | TRBV14 | TRBD2 | .
TGCAGTGCTAGTCAGGGGAGCACAGATACGCAGTATTTT | CSASQGSTDTQYF | TRBJ2-3 | TRBV20-1 | . | .
TGTGCCAGTAGCAAAGACCCCTCCACCGGGGAGCTGTTTTTT | CASSKDPSTGELFF | TRBJ2-2 | TRBV19 | . | few
TGTGCCAGCAGCCAGGAAAGGGGAGACTCACCCCTCCACTTT | CASSQERGDSPLHF | TRBJ1-6 | TRBV3-1/TRBV3-2 | . | .
TGTGCCAGCAGCGACCGACAGGGGTTGTCTGTCACTGAAGCTTTCTTT | CASSDRQGLSVTEAFF | TRBJ1-1 | TRBV9 | TRBD1 | .
TGTGCCAGCTCGGGGACCGGAAGCTCCTATAATTCACCCCTCCACTTT | CASSGTGSSYNSPLHF | TRBJ1-6 | TRBV2 | . | once
TGTGCCAGCAGCTCCAACCTTGGGGGCAATCAGCCCCAGCATTTT | CASSSNLGGNQPQHF | TRBJ1-5 | TRBV7-9 | . | few
TGTGCCACGGGGATTGGGGGGAATGAGCAGTTCTTC | CATGIGGNEQFF | TRBJ2-1 | TRBV24-1 | . | .
TGTGCCAGCAGCTTGTTGACGGGAGGGCCTCTGGAGCAGTACTTC | CASSLLTGGPLEQYF | TRBJ2-7 | TRBV5-4 | TRBD2 | .
TGTGCCAGCAGTTTTCGAAGCAGCGGGAGGGCCAGCGAGCAGTACTTC | CASSFRSSGRASEQYF | TRBJ2-7 | TRBV6-2/TRBV6-3 | TRBD2 | .
TGCGCCAGCAGCTTGAGGCAGGGCACCGATACGCAGTATTTT | CASSLRQGTDTQYF | TRBJ2-3 | TRBV5-1 | . | few
TGTGCCTGGCTCTCGGCGGGCGGTTCACCCCTCCACTTT | CAWLSAGGSPLHF | TRBJ1-6 | TRBV30 | . | .
TGCGCCAGCAGCCAAAGCCCGGGAAGTTGGGGCGGGGAGCTGTTTTTT | CASSQSPGSWGGELFF | TRBJ2-2 | TRBV4-1 | . | .
TGCAGTGCGGGACCGCCGGGGGAGCAGTTCTTC | CSAGPPGEQFF | TRBJ2-1 | TRBV20-1 | . | .
TGTGCCTGGAGGCGGGGACAGGGGGCTCAGGAGACCCAGTACTTC | CAWRRGQGAQETQYF | TRBJ2-5 | TRBV30 | TRBD1 | .
TGTGCCTCATCACCGCAGCAGGCCACCGGGGAGCTGTTTTTT | CASSPQQATGELFF | TRBJ2-2 | TRBV7-9 | . | few
TGTGCCTGGAGTCGCACGGGGAACACTGAAGCTTTCTTT | CAWSRTGNTEAFF | TRBJ1-1 | TRBV30 | . | .